Below are 18 T cell receptor beta chains sequenced from a single sample in a study of radiotherapy plus CTLA-4 blockade in lung cancer (dated by TCRdb to 2016 to 2019). The library was made by the immunoSEQ multiplex PCR assay. In its TCRdb copy, this immuneACCESS table keeps in-frame sequences only and misses some clones. Where compared with another copy, unresolved V genes explain less than half of these, and the others have no known cause. The sample has over 35,000 clones on record, approximately 71% of them singletons. The ten most abundant clones make up about 2.7% of the sample. The sample here was peripheral blood, taken from a patient treated with radiotherapy plus ipilimumab. The receptors originated from a human donor with non-small cell lung cancer whose response to radiotherapy plus ipilimumab could not be evaluated.

This clone has only a few counts. One junction end does not reproduce the germline sequence, and a read error may be involved. This chain uses TRBV7-7 with TRBJ2-1; TRBD2 agrees at 8 bases. The CDR3 spans 15 residues. Germline V gene sequence: CDR1 SSHAT, CDR2 FNYEAQ (reference sequence). This chain's CDR3 is CASSLATGGYNEQFF. The CDR3 DNA sequence: TGTGCTAGCAGCTTAGCGACGGGAGGGTACAATGAGCAGTTCTTC.

V is TRBV7-8 and J is TRBJ2-3; 8 nucleotides match TRBD2. Germline values: CDR1 SGHVS, CDR2 FQNEAQ. The CDR3 length is 15 residues. The ends lost 6 bases at V and 4 bases at J; junction bases unmatched: 9. CDR3 residues: CASSSWGLVPDTQYF. DNA for the CDR3: TGTGCCAGCAGTTCATGGGGACTAGTTCCAGATACGCAGTATTTT.

The chain joins TRBV5-1 to TRBJ2-5; 8 bases are a match to TRBD2. Germline values: CDR1 SGHRS, CDR2 YFSETQ. The CDR3 runs 14 residues. J lost 5 bases, V lost 4 bases, and 7 bases had no gene match. The CDR3 region has the DNA TGCGCCAGCAGCAACACTAGCGGTGGGGAGACCCAGTACTTC. Translated: CASSNTSGGETQYF. Combining the CDR3 with reference TRBV5-1 and TRBJ2-5 gives the whole variable domain KAGVTQTPRYLIKTRGQQVTLSCSPISGHRSVSWYQQTPGQGLQFLFEYFSETQRNKGNFPGRFSGRQFSNSRSEMNVSTLELGDSALYLCASSNTSGGETQYFGPGTRLLVL.

This sequence joins TRBV25-1 and TRBJ2-1, with 10 bases lining up with TRBD2. The CDR3 contains 17 residues. Germline lookup yields CDR1 MGHDK and CDR2 SYGVNS. Trimming removed 5 bases from V and 2 bases from J; junction bases left unmatched: 9. CDR3 in DNA: TGTGCCAGCAGTCCCCCTAGCGGGGGCCCTACCTACAATGAGCAGTTCTTC. Its translation: CASSPPSGGPTYNEQFF.

This clone appeared a few times. V and J are TRBV29-1 and TRBJ2-1; 11 positions agree with TRBD2. Trimming took 0 bases from V and 9 from J; bases not matched to a gene: 13. Germline V CDR1 and CDR2: SQVTM, ANQGSEA. CDR3 length equals 17 residues. The CDR3 nucleotides read TGCAGCGTTGAAGAAAGAACTAGCGGGAGCGCCTCTTTTGAGCAGTTCTTC. Protein sequence: CSVEERTSGSASFEQFF.

The gene calls are TRBV11-3 and TRBJ2-2, with D unresolved. CDR1 and CDR2 from the germline V gene are SGHNT and YENEEA. V was trimmed by 5 bases and J by 5 bases, leaving 9 bases between them. The CDR3 runs 13 residues. CDR3 region: CASSPRVTGELFF. The CDR3 DNA reads TGTGCCAGCAGCCCCCGGGTGACCGGGGAGCTGTTTTTT.

The chain links TRBV11-2 to TRBJ1-4, with TRBD1 as a possible D gene (6 bases). With 6 bases removed from V and 8 bases from J, the gap between germline ends came to 16 bases. This CDR3 spans 14 amino acids. Germline V gives CDR1 SGHAT, CDR2 FQNNGV. In nucleotides, the CDR3 is TGTGCCAGCAGATCGACAGGTCTCGCGGAAAAACTGTTTTTT. Its translation is CASRSTGLAEKLFF.

The chain carries TRBV18 and TRBJ1-1; weak D call: TRBD1 (6 bases). The CDR3 extends over 12 amino acids. Germline lookup yields CDR1 KGHSH and CDR2 LQKENI. Trimming left V 3 bases short and J 7 bases short, with 9 bases between. The CDR3, as DNA: TGTGCCAGCTCACCTGACAGGATTGAAGCTTTCTTT. Translating gives CASSPDRIEAFF. Looking up the rest from reference TRBV18 and TRBJ1-1 gives the full variable domain: NAGVMQNPRHLVRRRGQEARLRCSPMKGHSHVYWYRQLPEEGLKFMVYLQKENIIDESGMPKERFSAEFPKEGPSILRIQQVVRGDSAAYFCASSPDRIEAFFGQGTRLTVV.

The gene calls are TRBV13 and TRBJ1-2, with TRBD1 matching over 7 bases. The V and J ends lost 5 bases and 7 bases, in that order; junction bases with no gene match: 10. This CDR3 has 14 residues. Germline CDR1 PRHDT, CDR2 FYEKMQ (reference sequence). CDR3 loop: CASSPTGQAGGYTF. The DNA for the CDR3 is TGTGCCAGCAGCCCAACTGGACAGGCGGGTGGCTACACCTTC. Based on the CDR3 plus reference TRBV13 and TRBJ1-2, the full variable domain is AAGVIQSPRHLIKEKRETATLKCYPIPRHDTVYWYQQGPGQDPQFLISFYEKMQSDKGSIPDRFSAQQFSDYHSELNMSSLELGDSALYFCASSPTGQAGGYTFGSGTRLTVV.

The chain employs TRBV4-2 and TRBJ2-3; TRBD2 matches 8 bases. With 6 bases clipped from V and 2 bases from J, the junction kept 7 bases outside the gene matches. The germline V gene has CDR1 LGHNA and CDR2 YNFKEQ. CDR3 size: 15 residues. CDR3 bases: TGTGCCAGCAGTGGGGAGACTAGCGACACAGATACGCAGTATTTT. This encodes CASSGETSDTDTQYF.

The V gene is TRBV5-1, the J gene TRBJ2-2; 10 bases agree with TRBD1. This CDR3 contains 15 residues. The germline CDR1 and CDR2 sequences are SGHRS and YFSETQ. Losses at the gene ends were 3 bases for V and 9 bases for J; bases not matched to a gene: 8. CDR3 nucleotide sequence: TGCGCCAGCAGCTCTGACAGGGGGCGAAGCCGGGAGCTGTTTTTT. Protein sequence: CASSSDRGRSRELFF.

This rearrangement joins TRBV5-4 to TRBJ2-7, with D tentatively TRBD1 (5 bases). V was cut by 4 bases and J by 6 bases, with 11 bases left in between. Germline V lookup: CDR1 SGHNT, CDR2 YYREEE (reference sequence). CDR3 length equals 12 residues. The CDR3 here is CASSATESEQYF. The DNA for the CDR3 is TGTGCCAGCAGCGCGACAGAATCCGAGCAGTACTTC.

The CDR3 region is CASRETGVEKLFF. DNA of the CDR3: TGCGCCAGCAGAGAGACAGGGGTTGAAAAACTGTTTTTT. This chain connects TRBV10-2 to TRBJ1-4, with 8 bases aligning to TRBD1. This CDR3 comprises 13 residues. J lost 7 bases, V lost 6 bases, and 4 bases had no gene match. Germline V gene data show CDR1 as WSHSY and CDR2 as SAAADI.

As DNA, the CDR3 is TGTGCCAGCAGAGGGACAGGGAATGAAAAACTGTTTTTT. This sequence encodes CASRGTGNEKLFF. This chain connects TRBV7-2 to TRBJ1-4; 9 bases match TRBD1. Germline V lookup: CDR1 SGHTA, CDR2 FQGNSA. The V segment lost 6 bases and the J segment 5 bases; nucleotides outside the gene matches: 1. The CDR3 consists of 13 residues.

This clone was seen a few times. The rearrangement links TRBV4-3 to TRBJ2-4; D may be TRBD2 (5 bases). Trimming left V 4 bases short and J 0 bases short, with 10 bases between. Germline CDR1 reads LGHNA; CDR2 reads YSLEER. The CDR3 is 15 amino acids. This chain's CDR3 is CASSPSRVAKNIQYF. CDR3 nucleotides: TGCGCCAGCAGCCCTTCGAGGGTAGCCAAAAACATTCAGTACTTC.

V usage is TRBV28 and J usage is TRBJ1-4; 10 positions agree with TRBD1. Trimming cost V 6 bases and J 10 bases; bases outside gene matches: 8. The CDR3 length is 14 residues. CDR1 and CDR2 (germline): MDHEN, SYDVKM. The CDR3 reads CASRLPGQGPKLFF. The CDR3 nucleotides are TGTGCCAGCAGACTCCCGGGACAGGGGCCAAAACTGTTTTTT.

The V and J genes are TRBV5-4 and TRBJ2-3; 7 nucleotides agree with TRBD2. Germline CDR1 SGHNT, CDR2 YYREEE (reference sequence). The V gene end was trimmed by 4 bases and the J gene end by 2 bases; junction bases not matched to a gene: 16. This CDR3 region has 18 residues. Here the CDR3 DNA reads TGTGCCAGCAGCCCACCCATCCGGATGGGGGGGTACACAGATACGCAGTATTTT. It is translated as CASSPPIRMGGYTDTQYF.

The rearrangement links TRBV6-5 to TRBJ1-3, with TRBD1 as a possible D gene (5 bases). From germline, CDR1 is MNHEY and CDR2 SVGAGI. The CDR3 is made up of 16 amino acids. Trimming left V 1 base short and J 2 bases short, with 12 bases between. This chain's CDR3 is CASSYLAGPPGNTIYF. CDR3 sequence (DNA): TGTGCCAGCAGTTACTTGGCAGGGCCCCCTGGAAACACCATATATTTT.